These 21 T cell receptor beta chains were all obtained from the same sample, sequenced in a study of blood T cells in healthy people across ages. Primers used in a second PCR of about 6 to 11 cycles were a sample-barcoded 5' primer and a J-beta primer mix. TCRdb itself ran the 5' RACE reads through MiXCR, one entry per CDR3 protein. The sample lists some 1.5 million distinct CDR3 sequences, 40% to 45% seen once, with 4% in the top ten. Sequencing input: blood. The source is a woman aged 18-29 years in good health.

J is TRBJ2-1 and V is TRBV12-3 or TRBV12-4, with 9 bases that match TRBD1. The CDR3 has 15 amino acids. V dropped 7 bases and J dropped 8; count of bases not matched to a gene: 12. CDR3 DNA sequence: TGTGCCAGCACCGAGGGGGGGACAGGGAACGATGAGCAGTTCTTC. It is translated as CASTEGGTGNDEQFF.

This chain connects TRBV4-1 to TRBJ1-1, with 7 bases fitting TRBD1. Per germline, CDR1 MGHRA and CDR2 YSYEKL. This CDR3 spans 16 amino acids. Losses at the gene ends were 2 bases for V and 1 base for J; bases not matched to a gene: 7. CDR3: CASSQPKGQRNTEAFF. CDR3 nucleotides: TGCGCCAGCAGCCAACCCAAGGGACAGAGGAACACTGAAGCTTTCTTT.

V gene TRBV13 combines with J gene TRBJ2-4; D tentatively reads TRBD1 or TRBD2 (5 bases each). Germline V CDR1 and CDR2: PRHDT, FYEKMQ (reference sequence). V was trimmed by 4 bases and J by 0 bases, leaving 22 bases between them. This CDR3 contains 19 residues. CDR3 amino acids: CASSSQGFGSRLAKNIQYF. CDR3 nucleotides: TGTGCCAGCAGCTCTCAGGGATTTGGGAGCCGCCTAGCCAAAAACATTCAGTACTTC. The variable domain in full, completed from reference TRBV13 and TRBJ2-4, reads AAGVIQSPRHLIKEKRETATLKCYPIPRHDTVYWYQQGPGQDPQFLISFYEKMQSDKGSIPDRFSAQQFSDYHSELNMSSLELGDSALYFCASSSQGFGSRLAKNIQYFGAGTRLSVL.

This clonotype was observed once. The CDR3: CSASPGQGEYSTNEKLFF. CDR3 coding DNA: TGCAGTGCTAGTCCGGGACAGGGGGAGTACTCAACTAATGAAAAACTGTTTTTT. V and J are TRBV20-1 and TRBJ1-4; TRBD1 aligns across 11 bases. Losses at the gene ends were 3 bases for V and 0 bases for J; bases not matched to a gene: 9. The V gene's germline CDR1 is DFQATT and CDR2 SNEGSKA (reference sequence). The CDR3 spans 18 residues.

This clonotype was observed many times. V and J are TRBV7-2 and TRBJ2-7; D call uncertain. Trimming shortened V by 6 bases and J by 6 bases, and 12 bases separated the two germline ends. From germline, CDR1 is SGHTA and CDR2 FQGNSA. This CDR3 has 12 residues. CDR3: CASSSARVEQYF. CDR3 nucleotides: TGTGCCAGCAGTTCTGCACGGGTCGAGCAGTACTTC.

The chain combines TRBV16 with TRBJ2-5; TRBD2 matches 8 bases. V lost 4 bases to trimming and J lost 11 bases; unmatched junction nucleotides: 15. The CDR3 totals 15 residues. Germline values: CDR1 KGHSY, CDR2 FQNENV. CDR3 nucleotides: TGTGCCAGCAGCCGAACGGGAGGGCTGGGCAATGAGCAGTACTTC. This gives the protein CASSRTGGLGNEQYF.

The chain uses TRBV7-9 and TRBJ2-3; 7 bases fit TRBD1. CDR3 length equals 15 residues. The trim removed 1 base at V and 4 bases at J, leaving 5 bases unmatched. CDR1 and CDR2 (germline): SEHNR, FQNEAQ (reference sequence). The CDR3 DNA reads TGTGCCAGCAGCTTAGGACAGGGATTGCCAGATACGCAGTATTTT. Translated: CASSLGQGLPDTQYF.

The V and J genes are TRBV18 and TRBJ2-2, with D perhaps TRBD2 (6 bases). Germline V CDR1 and CDR2: KGHSH, LQKENI. CDR3 length equals 17 residues. V was cut by 0 bases and J by 1 base, with 12 bases left in between. CDR3 sequence reads: CASSPPSLARNTGELFF. The DNA for the CDR3 is TGTGCCAGCTCACCACCAAGCCTAGCGAGGAACACCGGGGAGCTGTTTTTT.

About this clonotype itself: At one boundary the junction diverges from the germline segment, which might be a read error. V gene TRBV7-9 combines with J gene TRBJ1-2; D remains unclear. CDR1 and CDR2 from the germline V gene are SEHNR and FQNEAQ (reference sequence). This CDR3 has 12 residues. The CDR3 region is CAGSLAHYGYTF. CDR3 coding DNA: TGTGCCGGCAGCCTGGCTCACTATGGCTACACCTTC.

This clonotype has just a few counts. The rearrangement joins TRBV5-6 to TRBJ2-1; unclear D gene. The V gene's germline CDR1 is SGHDT and CDR2 YYEEEE. The CDR3 is 14 residues long. The V and J ends lost 3 bases and 6 bases respectively, with 13 bases between them. The CDR3 DNA follows: TGTGCCAGCAGCTCGGGTCTCAAGTCCAATGAGCAGTTCTTC. It specifies CASSSGLKSNEQFF.

The rearrangement uses TRBV12-3 or TRBV12-4 and TRBJ2-7, with TRBD1 as a possible D gene (5 bases). The CDR3 runs 16 residues. The V end was cut by 0 bases, the J end by 3 bases, with 15 bases between. This CDR3 is CASSLAAGSFLYEQYF. CDR3 DNA: TGTGCCAGCAGTTTAGCGGCAGGGTCCTTCCTCTACGAGCAGTACTTC.

The chain has TRBV6-2 or TRBV6-3 and TRBJ1-4; the D gene is possibly TRBD1 (5 bases). Trimming shortened V by 7 bases and J by 9 bases, and 18 bases separated the two germline ends. Germline loops: CDR1 MNHEY, CDR2 SVGEGT. This CDR3 has 14 amino acids. This chain's CDR3 is CASTGGGGAKKLFF. The DNA for the CDR3 is TGTGCCAGCACGGGAGGCGGCGGGGCGAAAAAACTGTTTTTT.

This clonotype turned up a few times. The gene calls are TRBV18 and TRBJ2-5; TRBD2 matches 9 bases. Germline assignment: CDR1 KGHSH and CDR2 LQKENI. The V and J ends lost 3 bases and 2 bases, in that order; junction bases with no gene match: 4. This CDR3 is built from 15 residues. CDR3 in DNA: TGTGCCAGCTCACCTGTTAGCGGGAGTCAAGAGACCCAGTACTTC. This sequence encodes CASSPVSGSQETQYF.

This chain joins TRBV10-1 and TRBJ2-1; 8 bases are a match to TRBD2. Germline V gene sequence: CDR1 WNHNN, CDR2 SYGVQD (reference sequence). The J segment lost 2 bases and the V segment lost 6 bases, leaving 12 bases of the junction unmatched. The CDR3 is made up of 17 amino acids. The CDR3 region is CASSPSLGRGAYNEQFF. The CDR3 DNA is TGCGCCAGCAGCCCGAGCCTGGGGCGGGGGGCCTACAATGAGCAGTTCTTC.

The chain carries TRBV20-1 and TRBJ1-2, with D unresolved. The CDR3 has 12 amino acids. Germline loops: CDR1 DFQATT, CDR2 SNEGSKA (reference sequence). The CDR3 sequence: CSGEYSNYGYTF. CDR3 nucleotide sequence: TGCAGCGGTGAATACTCCAACTATGGCTACACCTTC.

This clonotype showed up just a few times. The chain employs TRBV11-2 and TRBJ2-1; D tentatively reads TRBD1 or TRBD2 (5 bases each). CDR3 length: 15 amino acids. V was trimmed by 5 bases and J by 10 bases, leaving 21 bases between them. Germline V lookup: CDR1 SGHAT, CDR2 FQNNGV. The CDR3 is CASSLVTGLRGEQFF. DNA of the CDR3: TGTGCCAGCAGCCTGGTTACAGGACTCCGGGGAGAGCAGTTCTTC.

Regarding this clonotype: Mismatch with germline at one junction end may stem from a read error. The chain uses TRBV7-9 and TRBJ2-6; 7 positions agree with TRBD1. The germline CDR1 and CDR2 sequences are SEHNR and FQNEAQ (reference sequence). The CDR3 length is 14 residues. The CDR3 here is CATYRGSGVNVLTF. DNA for the CDR3: TGTGCCACATACAGGGGCTCTGGGGTCAACGTCCTGACTTTC.

The chain recombines TRBV21-1 with TRBJ2-4; TRBD1, the D gene given by the table, was not confirmed from the DNA. TRBV21-1 is assigned pseudogene status. CDR3 length equals 18 residues. The CDR3 DNA is TGTGCCAGCAGCAAAAGGGGGATGTGGGTAGATCCCTGGAGGGAGCAGTACTTC. Amino acid sequence: CASSKRGMWVDPWREQYF.

In this sample, this clonotype turned up once. This clone may be a read error of a much larger clone one base away. This chain uses TRBV5-1 with TRBJ2-7, with TRBD2 matching 8 bases. The germline V gene has CDR1 SGHRS and CDR2 YFSETQ. The CDR3 covers 13 residues. CDR3 region: CVNPLAEDHEQYF. The CDR3 DNA sequence: TGCGTCAACCCACTAGCGGAGGACCACGAGCAGTACTTC.

This clonotype showed up just once. The V and J genes are TRBV9 and TRBJ2-1; tentative D call: TRBD1 (6 bases). Looked up from germline, CDR1 is SGDLS and CDR2 is YYNGEE. V was trimmed by 3 bases and J by 7 bases, leaving 20 bases between them. The CDR3 is made up of 16 amino acids. CDR3 loop: CASSARQASQGNEQFF. The DNA of the CDR3 is TGTGCCAGCAGCGCGCGACAGGCGAGCCAGGGGAATGAGCAGTTCTTC.

The chain combines TRBV2 with TRBJ2-1; perhaps TRBD2 as D (5 bases). Trimming stripped 7 bases from V and 9 bases from J, with 19 bases between. The CDR3 has 14 amino acids. The germline gives CDR1 SNHLY, CDR2 FYNNEI. CDR3 nucleotides: TGTGCCAGCACAAGGTATCTAGCCGAAGCTGAGCAGTTCTTC. Translating it yields CASTRYLAEAEQFF. Variable domain in full (rest from reference TRBV2 and TRBJ2-1): EPEVTQTPSHQVTQMGQEVILRCVPISNHLYFYWYRQILGQKVEFLVSFYNNEISEKSEIFDDQFSVERPDGSNFTLKIRSTKLEDSAMYFCASTRYLAEAEQFFGPGTRLTVL.